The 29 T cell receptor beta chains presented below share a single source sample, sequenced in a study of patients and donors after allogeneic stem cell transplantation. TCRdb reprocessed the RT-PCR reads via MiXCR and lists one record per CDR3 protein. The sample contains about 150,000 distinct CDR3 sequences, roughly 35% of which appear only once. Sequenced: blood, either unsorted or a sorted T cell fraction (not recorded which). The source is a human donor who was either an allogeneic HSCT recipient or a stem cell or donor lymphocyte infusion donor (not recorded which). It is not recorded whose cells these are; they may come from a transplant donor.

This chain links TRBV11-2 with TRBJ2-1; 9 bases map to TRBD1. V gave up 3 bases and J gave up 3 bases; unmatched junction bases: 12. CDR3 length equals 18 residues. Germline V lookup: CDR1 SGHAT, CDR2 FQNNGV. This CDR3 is CASSLEGQGVFVYNEQFF. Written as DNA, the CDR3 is TGTGCCAGCAGCTTGGAGGGACAGGGAGTTTTTGTCTACAATGAGCAGTTCTTC.

CDR3 coding DNA: TGTGCCAGCAGGAACCGAGGAACCAACGGGGAGCTGTTTTTT. Protein: CASRNRGTNGELFF. The chain joins TRBV6-6 to TRBJ2-2; D is unclear. CDR1 MNHNY and CDR2 SVGAGI come from the germline V gene (reference sequence). This CDR3 region has 14 residues. V shed 6 bases and J shed 7 bases, with 15 bases lying between them.

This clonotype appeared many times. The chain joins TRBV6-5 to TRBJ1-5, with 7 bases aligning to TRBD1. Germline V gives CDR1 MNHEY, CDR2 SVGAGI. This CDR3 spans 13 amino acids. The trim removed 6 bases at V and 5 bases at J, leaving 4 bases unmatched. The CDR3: CASSDRAHQPQHF. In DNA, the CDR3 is TGTGCCAGCAGCGACAGGGCGCATCAGCCCCAGCATTTT.

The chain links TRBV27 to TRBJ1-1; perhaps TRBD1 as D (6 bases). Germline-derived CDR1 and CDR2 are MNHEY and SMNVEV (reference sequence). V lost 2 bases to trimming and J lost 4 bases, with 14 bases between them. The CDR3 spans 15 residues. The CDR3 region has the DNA TGTGCCAGCAGTTTAGGGGCAGGAGGGGGCACTGAAGCTTTCTTT. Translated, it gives CASSLGAGGGTEAFF.

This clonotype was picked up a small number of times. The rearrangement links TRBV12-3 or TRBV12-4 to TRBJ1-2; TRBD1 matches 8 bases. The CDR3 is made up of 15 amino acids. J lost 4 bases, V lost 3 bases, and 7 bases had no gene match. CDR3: CASSFPDRGIYGYTF. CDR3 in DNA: TGTGCCAGCAGTTTCCCCGACAGGGGTATCTATGGCTACACCTTC.

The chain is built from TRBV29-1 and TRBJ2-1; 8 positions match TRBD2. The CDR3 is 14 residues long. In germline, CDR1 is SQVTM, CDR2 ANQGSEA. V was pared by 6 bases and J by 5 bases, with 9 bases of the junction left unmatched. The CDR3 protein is CSVKPGLGDNEQFF. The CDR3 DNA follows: TGCAGCGTAAAACCGGGACTAGGGGACAATGAGCAGTTCTTC.

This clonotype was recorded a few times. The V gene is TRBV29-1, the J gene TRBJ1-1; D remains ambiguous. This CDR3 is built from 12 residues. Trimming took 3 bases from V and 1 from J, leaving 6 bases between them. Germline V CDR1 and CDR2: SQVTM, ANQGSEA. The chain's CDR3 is CSVEFQNTEAFF. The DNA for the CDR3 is TGCAGCGTTGAGTTTCAGAACACTGAAGCTTTCTTT.

The CDR3 DNA is TGTGCCAGCAGTTTAGCGCCATCCAGGGACACTGAAGCTTTCTTT. Encoded protein: CASSLAPSRDTEAFF. V gene TRBV12-3 or TRBV12-4 combines with J gene TRBJ1-1; maybe TRBD1 (5 bases). The CDR3 is 15 residues long. Trimming cost V 0 bases and J 3 bases, with 11 bases left between them.

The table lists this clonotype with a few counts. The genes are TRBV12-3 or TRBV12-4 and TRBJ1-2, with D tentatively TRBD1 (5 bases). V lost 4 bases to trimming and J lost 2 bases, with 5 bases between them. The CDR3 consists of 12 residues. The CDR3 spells CASSWGNYGYTF. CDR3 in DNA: TGTGCCAGCAGTTGGGGGAACTATGGCTACACCTTC.

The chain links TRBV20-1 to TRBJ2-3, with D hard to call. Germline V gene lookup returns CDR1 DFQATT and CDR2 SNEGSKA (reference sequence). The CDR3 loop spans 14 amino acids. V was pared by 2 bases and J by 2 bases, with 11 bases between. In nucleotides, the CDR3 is TGCAGTGCTAGATCAGTAGGGTACACAGATACGCAGTATTTT. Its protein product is CSARSVGYTDTQYF.

The CDR3 protein is CASSPKDPSYEQYV. CDR3 nucleotides: TGTGCCAGCAGTCCCAAGGACCCCTCCTACGAGCAGTACGTC. V is TRBV28 and J is TRBJ2-7, with D unresolved. The CDR3 is made up of 14 amino acids. Trimming left V 5 bases short and J 0 bases short, with 11 bases between. Germline CDR1 is MDHEN and CDR2 is SYDVKM.

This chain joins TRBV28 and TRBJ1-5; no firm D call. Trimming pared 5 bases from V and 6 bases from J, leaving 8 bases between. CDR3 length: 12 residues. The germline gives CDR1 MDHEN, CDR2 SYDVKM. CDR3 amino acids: CASSPPSQPQHF. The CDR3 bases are TGTGCCAGCAGTCCCCCCAGTCAGCCCCAGCATTTT.

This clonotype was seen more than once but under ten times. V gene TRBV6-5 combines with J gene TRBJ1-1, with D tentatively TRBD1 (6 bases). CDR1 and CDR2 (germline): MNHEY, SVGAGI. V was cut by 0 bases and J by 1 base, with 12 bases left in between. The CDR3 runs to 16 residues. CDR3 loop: CASSYSRGPKNTEAFF. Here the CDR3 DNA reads TGTGCCAGCAGTTACTCACGGGGGCCGAAGAACACTGAAGCTTTCTTT.

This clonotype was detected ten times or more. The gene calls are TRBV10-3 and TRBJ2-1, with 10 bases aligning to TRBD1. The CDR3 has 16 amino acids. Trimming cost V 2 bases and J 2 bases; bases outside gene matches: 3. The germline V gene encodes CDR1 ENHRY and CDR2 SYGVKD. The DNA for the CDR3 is TGTGCCATCAGTGAGGGGGACAGGGGCCCCTACAATGAGCAGTTCTTC. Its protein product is CAISEGDRGPYNEQFF.

CDR3 residues: CASSLTEQGREAFF. The CDR3 DNA reads as TGTGCCAGCAGTTTAACCGAGCAGGGGAGAGAAGCTTTCTTT. The gene calls are TRBV12-3 or TRBV12-4 and TRBJ1-1; a weak D match, TRBD1 (6 bases). V was clipped by 2 bases and J by 8 bases, with 15 bases between them. The CDR3 sequence is 14 residues long.

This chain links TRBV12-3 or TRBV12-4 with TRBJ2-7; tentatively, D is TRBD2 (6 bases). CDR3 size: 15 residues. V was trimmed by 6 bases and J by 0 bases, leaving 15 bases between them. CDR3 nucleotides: TGTGCCAGCAGCGCCATGGCGGGGTACTCCTACGAGCAGTACTTC. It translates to CASSAMAGYSYEQYF.

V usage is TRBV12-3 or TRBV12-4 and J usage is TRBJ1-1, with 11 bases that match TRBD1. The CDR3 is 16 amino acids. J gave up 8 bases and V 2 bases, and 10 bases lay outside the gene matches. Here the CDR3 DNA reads TGTGCCAGCAGTTTACGGGCCGGACAGGGGGCTGGAGAAGCTTTCTTT. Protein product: CASSLRAGQGAGEAFF.

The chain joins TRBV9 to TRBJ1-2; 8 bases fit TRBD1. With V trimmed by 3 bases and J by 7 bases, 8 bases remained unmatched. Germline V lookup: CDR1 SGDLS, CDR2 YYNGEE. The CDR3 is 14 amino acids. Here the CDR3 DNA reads TGTGCCAGCAGCGCCCGGACAGGGTTAGGTGGCTACACCTTC. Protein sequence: CASSARTGLGGYTF.

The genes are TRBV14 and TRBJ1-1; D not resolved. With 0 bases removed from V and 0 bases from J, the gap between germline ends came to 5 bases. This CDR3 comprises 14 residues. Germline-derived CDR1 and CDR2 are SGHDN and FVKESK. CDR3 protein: CASSQDPVNTEAFF. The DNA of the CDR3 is TGTGCCAGCAGCCAAGACCCGGTGAACACTGAAGCTTTCTTT. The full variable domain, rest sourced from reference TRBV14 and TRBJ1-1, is EAGVTQFPSHSVIEKGQTVTLRCDPISGHDNLYWYRRVMGKEIKFLLHFVKESKQDESGMPNNRFLAERTGGTYSTLKVQPAELEDSGVYFCASSQDPVNTEAFFGQGTRLTVV.

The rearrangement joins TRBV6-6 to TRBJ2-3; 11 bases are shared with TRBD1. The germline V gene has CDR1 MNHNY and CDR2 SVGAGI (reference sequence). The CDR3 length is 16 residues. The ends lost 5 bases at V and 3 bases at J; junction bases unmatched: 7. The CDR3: CASSERTGGRTDTQYF. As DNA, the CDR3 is TGTGCCAGCAGTGAAAGGACAGGGGGCCGGACAGATACGCAGTATTTT.

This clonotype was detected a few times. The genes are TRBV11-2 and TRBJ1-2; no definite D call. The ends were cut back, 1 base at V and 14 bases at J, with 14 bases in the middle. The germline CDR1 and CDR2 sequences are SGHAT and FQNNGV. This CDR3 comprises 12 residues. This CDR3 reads CASSLVGGLGTF. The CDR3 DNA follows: TGTGCCAGCAGCTTAGTGGGCGGTCTGGGAACCTTC. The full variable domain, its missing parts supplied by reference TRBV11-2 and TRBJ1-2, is EAGVAQSPRYKIIEKRQSVAFWCNPISGHATLYWYQQILGQGPKLLIQFQNNGVVDDSQLPKDRFSAERLKGVDSTLKIQPAKLEDSAVYLCASSLVGGLGTFGSGTRLTVV.

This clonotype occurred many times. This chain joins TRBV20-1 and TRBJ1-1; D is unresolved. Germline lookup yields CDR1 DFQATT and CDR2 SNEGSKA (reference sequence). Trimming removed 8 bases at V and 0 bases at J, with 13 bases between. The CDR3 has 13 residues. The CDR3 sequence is CSTLEGMNTEAFF. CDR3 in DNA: TGCAGTACTCTCGAGGGAATGAACACTGAAGCTTTCTTT.

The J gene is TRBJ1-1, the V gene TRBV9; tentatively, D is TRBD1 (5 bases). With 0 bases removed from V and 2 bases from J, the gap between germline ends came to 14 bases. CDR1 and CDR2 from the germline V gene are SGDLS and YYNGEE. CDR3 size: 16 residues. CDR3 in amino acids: CASSVGREGPNTEAFF. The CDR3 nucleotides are TGTGCCAGCAGCGTAGGGAGGGAGGGGCCTAACACTGAAGCTTTCTTT.

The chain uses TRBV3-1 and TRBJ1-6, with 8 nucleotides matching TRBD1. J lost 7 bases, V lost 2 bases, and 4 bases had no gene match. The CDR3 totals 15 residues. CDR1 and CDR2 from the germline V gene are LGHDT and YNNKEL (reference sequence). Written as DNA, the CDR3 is TGTGCCAGCAGCCAACCCGGACAGGGAAATTCACCCCTCCACTTT. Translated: CASSQPGQGNSPLHF.

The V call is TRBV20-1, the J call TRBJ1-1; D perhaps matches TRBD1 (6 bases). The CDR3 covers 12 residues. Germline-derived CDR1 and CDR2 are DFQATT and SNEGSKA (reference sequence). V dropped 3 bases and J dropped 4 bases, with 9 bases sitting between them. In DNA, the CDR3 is TGCAGTGCTAGGTCAGGGGTCACTGAAGCTTTCTTT. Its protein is CSARSGVTEAFF.

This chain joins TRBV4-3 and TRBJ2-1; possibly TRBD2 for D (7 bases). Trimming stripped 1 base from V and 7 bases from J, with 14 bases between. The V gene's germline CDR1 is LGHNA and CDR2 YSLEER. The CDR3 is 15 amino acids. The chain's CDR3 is CASSQGSRGGNEQFF. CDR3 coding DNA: TGCGCCAGCAGCCAAGGCAGCAGGGGAGGGAATGAGCAGTTCTTC.

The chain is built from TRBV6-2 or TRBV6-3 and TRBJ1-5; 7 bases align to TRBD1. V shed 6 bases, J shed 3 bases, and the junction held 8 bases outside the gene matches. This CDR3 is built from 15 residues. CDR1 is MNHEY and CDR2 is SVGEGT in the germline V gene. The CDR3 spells CASRGEGANNQPQHF. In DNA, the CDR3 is TGTGCCAGCAGAGGGGAGGGGGCGAACAATCAGCCCCAGCATTTT.

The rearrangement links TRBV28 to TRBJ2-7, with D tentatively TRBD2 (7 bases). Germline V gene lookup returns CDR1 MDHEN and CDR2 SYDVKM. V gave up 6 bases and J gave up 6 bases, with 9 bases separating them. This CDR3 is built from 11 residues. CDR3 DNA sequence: TGTGCCAGCAGGGGGGGGGCCGAGCAGTACGTC. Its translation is CASRGGAEQYV.

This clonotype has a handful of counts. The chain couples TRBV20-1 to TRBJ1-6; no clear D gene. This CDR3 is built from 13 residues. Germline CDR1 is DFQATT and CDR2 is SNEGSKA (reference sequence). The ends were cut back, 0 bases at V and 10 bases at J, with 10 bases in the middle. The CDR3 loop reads CSAREQVESPLHF. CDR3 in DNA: TGCAGTGCTAGAGAGCAGGTTGAATCACCCCTCCACTTT.